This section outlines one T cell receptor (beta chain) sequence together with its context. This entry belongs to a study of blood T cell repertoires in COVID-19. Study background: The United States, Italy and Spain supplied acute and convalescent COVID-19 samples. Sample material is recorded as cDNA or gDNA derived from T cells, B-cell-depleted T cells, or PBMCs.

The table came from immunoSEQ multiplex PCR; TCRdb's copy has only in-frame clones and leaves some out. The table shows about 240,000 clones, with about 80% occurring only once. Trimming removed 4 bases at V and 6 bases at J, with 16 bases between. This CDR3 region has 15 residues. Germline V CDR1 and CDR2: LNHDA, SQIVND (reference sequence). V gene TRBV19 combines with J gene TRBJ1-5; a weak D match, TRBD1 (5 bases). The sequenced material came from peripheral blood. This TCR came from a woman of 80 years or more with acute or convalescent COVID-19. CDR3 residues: CASSTGGGSSQPQHF. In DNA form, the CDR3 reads TGTGCCAGTAGTACCGGGGGAGGTAGTAGTCAGCCCCAGCATTTT.